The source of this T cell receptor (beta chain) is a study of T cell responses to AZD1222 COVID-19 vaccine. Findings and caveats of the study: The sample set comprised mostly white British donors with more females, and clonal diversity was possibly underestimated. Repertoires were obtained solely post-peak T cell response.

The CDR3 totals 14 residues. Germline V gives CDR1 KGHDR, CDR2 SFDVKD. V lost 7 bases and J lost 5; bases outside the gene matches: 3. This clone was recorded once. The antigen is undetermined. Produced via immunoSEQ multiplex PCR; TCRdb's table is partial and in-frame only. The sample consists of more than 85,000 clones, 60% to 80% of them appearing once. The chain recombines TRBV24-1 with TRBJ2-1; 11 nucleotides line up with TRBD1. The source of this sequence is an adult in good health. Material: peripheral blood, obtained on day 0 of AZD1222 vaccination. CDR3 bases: TGTGCCACCAGAGGGACAGGGGGAAACAATGAGCAGTTCTTC. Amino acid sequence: CATRGTGGNNEQFF.